This T cell receptor beta chain was recorded in a study of T cells in Graves' hyperthyroidism and ophthalmopathy. Overall study results and limits: Appearing also in blood were most of the thyroid clonotypes expanded above 0.001. Ophthalmopathy cases were set apart from stable hyperthyroidism by a 13 V-J model.

RNA transcripts yielded amplified TCR beta CDR3 regions. First-round RT-PCR targeting the TCR CDR3 was performed with the HTBI primer set. A single record per CDR3 protein comes from TCRdb applying MiXCR to the multiplex PCR reads. The sample carries 660,000 or so distinct CDR3 sequences, roughly 20% recorded once. Patients with ophthalmopathy all had a Clinical Activity Score of at least 3, a NOSPECS grade of at least 4 and duration under 3 months. Exclusion of patients followed from uncontrolled infection, other autoimmune disease, pregnancy or lactation. The table lists this clonotype with many counts. Its antigen is not known. Trimming stripped 7 bases from V and 0 bases from J, with 12 bases between. The CDR3 has 14 amino acids. CDR1 is MNHNS, CDR2 SASEGT, per germline.

The TCR originated in a man aged 25-40 years with Graves' ophthalmopathy. The rearrangement joins TRBV6-1 to TRBJ1-1; D is ambiguous. The specimen sequenced was blood. CDR3 bases: TGTGCCAGCACCCCTCCGGGTTTGAACACTGAAGCTTTCTTT. This encodes CASTPPGLNTEAFF.